The 15 T cell receptor beta chains reported below all come from one sample, sequenced in a study of blood T cells in healthy people across ages. A second PCR of 7 to 11 cycles used a sample-barcoded 5' primer and a J-beta primer mix. TCRdb fed the 5' RACE reads into MiXCR, producing one record per CDR3 protein. The sample includes about 640,000 distinct CDR3 sequences, roughly two fifths of them seen just once. Sample: blood. The receptors were gathered from a man of 80 years or more in good health.

This chain joins TRBV18 and TRBJ2-1; D could derive from TRBD1 or TRBD2 (5 bases each). V was trimmed by 3 bases and J by 2 bases, leaving 14 bases between them. The CDR3 sequence is 16 residues long. Germline CDR1 and CDR2: KGHSH and LQKENI. The CDR3: CASSPSGRGAYNEQFF. In DNA form, the CDR3 reads TGTGCCAGCTCACCTTCTGGGAGAGGGGCCTACAATGAGCAGTTCTTC.

The J gene is TRBJ1-2, the V gene TRBV5-1; unclear D gene. Germline CDR1 is SGHRS and CDR2 is YFSETQ. Trimming removed 4 bases from V and 6 bases from J, with 16 bases in between. CDR3 length: 14 residues. CDR3 sequence reads: CASSPWTDRDGYTF. In DNA form, the CDR3 reads TGCGCCAGCAGCCCCTGGACGGATAGGGATGGCTACACCTTC.

The rearrangement joins TRBV20-1 to TRBJ2-5; 9 positions match TRBD1. The last part of the DNA fits TRBJ2-7 better; the J call may be wrong. This CDR3 contains 14 residues. Per the germline V gene, CDR1 is DFQATT and CDR2 is SNEGSKA (reference sequence). CDR3 in DNA: TGCAGTGCCCCGGACAGGGGAAAATCCTACGAGCAGTACTTC. Translated, it gives CSAPDRGKSYEQYF.

This clonotype occurred many times. In nucleotides, the CDR3 is TGTGCCAGCAGTTTTAGGACAGGGAGCTCTGGGGCCAACGTCCTGACTTTC. This translates into CASSFRTGSSGANVLTF. The chain joins TRBV12-3 or TRBV12-4 to TRBJ2-6, with TRBD1 matching over 8 bases. The CDR3 length is 17 residues. Trimming removed 3 bases from V and 0 bases from J; junction bases left unmatched: 4.

The chain has TRBV7-2 and TRBJ2-1, with 9 bases that match TRBD2. Trimming removed 7 bases from V and 5 bases from J; junction bases left unmatched: 9. The CDR3 extends over 15 amino acids. Germline lookup yields CDR1 SGHTA and CDR2 FQGNSA. CDR3 coding DNA: TGTGCCAGCAACCCCCTAGCGGGGACCAACAATGAGCAGTTCTTC. Its translation: CASNPLAGTNNEQFF.

The chain recombines TRBV9 with TRBJ2-3; D may be TRBD1 (6 bases). Germline values: CDR1 SGDLS, CDR2 YYNGEE. Trimming stripped 8 bases from V and 4 bases from J, with 20 bases between. The CDR3 runs 15 residues. The CDR3 DNA follows: TGTGCCAGACGCCCCCGGGACAAGCTTCCAGATACGCAGTATTTT. It codes for CARRPRDKLPDTQYF.

J is TRBJ2-2 and V is TRBV6-1; D not resolved. Trimming pared 5 bases from V and 0 bases from J, leaving 10 bases between. The CDR3 extends over 15 amino acids. Germline V gene data show CDR1 as MNHNS and CDR2 as SASEGT. The CDR3 protein is CASSRRRANTGELFF. The CDR3 coding sequence is TGTGCCAGCAGTCGACGACGGGCGAACACCGGGGAGCTGTTTTTT.

In its sample, this clonotype was seen once. This clone may be a read error of a much larger clone one base away. The DNA of the CDR3 is TGTGCCAGCAGCTCTACAGGGAATAAGGCCTACGAGCGGTACTTC. Protein product: CASSSTGNKAYERYF. This rearrangement joins TRBV7-2 to TRBJ2-7; D possibly corresponds to TRBD1 (6 bases). The germline V gene has CDR1 SGHTA and CDR2 FQGNSA. This CDR3 has 15 amino acids.

There are a few counts of this clonotype. This sequence joins TRBV28 and TRBJ1-1; the D is unclear. Germline-derived CDR1 and CDR2 are MDHEN and SYDVKM. V was trimmed by 3 bases and J by 3 bases, leaving 14 bases between them. The length of the CDR3 is 15 residues. CDR3 region: CASSFTHAIYTEAFF. The DNA for the CDR3 is TGTGCCAGCAGTTTCACACATGCTATTTACACTGAAGCTTTCTTT. Together with reference TRBV28 and TRBJ1-1, the CDR3 gives the full variable domain: DVKVTQSSRYLVKRTGEKVFLECVQDMDHENMFWYRQDPGLGLRLIYFSYDVKMKEKGDIPEGYSVSREKKERFSLILESASTNQTSMYLCASSFTHAIYTEAFFGQGTRLTVV.

This chain links TRBV5-1 with TRBJ1-1; D is ambiguous. The CDR3 consists of 15 residues. Trimming shortened V by 7 bases and J by 5 bases, and 21 bases separated the two germline ends. Germline V lookup: CDR1 SGHRS, CDR2 YFSETQ. CDR3 DNA: TGCGCCAGCTCTCTGAGGGATTACTCAAGGACTGAAGCTTTCTTT. This encodes CASSLRDYSRTEAFF.

The CDR3 protein is CASSEARGFGYTF. CDR3 sequence (DNA): TGTGCCAGCAGTGAAGCGAGGGGGTTCGGCTACACCTTC. The chain links TRBV6-1 to TRBJ1-2; D is perhaps TRBD1 (6 bases). This CDR3 contains 13 residues. V was cut by 0 bases and J by 8 bases, with 10 bases left in between. From germline, CDR1 is MNHNS and CDR2 SASEGT.

V usage is TRBV6-5 and J usage is TRBJ1-2, with D unresolved. The CDR3 has 12 residues. Germline values: CDR1 MNHEY, CDR2 SVGAGI. The ends were cut back, 8 bases at V and 4 bases at J, with 11 bases in the middle. The CDR3 DNA sequence: TGTGCCAGCGGCCGTTATGGCTATGGCTACACCTTC. Translated: CASGRYGYGYTF.

This clonotype was observed a few times. The V gene is TRBV28, the J gene TRBJ2-1; 10 nucleotides line up with TRBD1. The V gene's germline CDR1 is MDHEN and CDR2 SYDVKM. Losses at the gene ends were 8 bases for V and 4 bases for J; bases not matched to a gene: 2. CDR3 length: 13 residues. In DNA form, the CDR3 reads TGTGCCAGCCTGGGACAGGGGTACAATGAGCAGTTCTTC. The encoded protein is CASLGQGYNEQFF.

In its sample, this clonotype was seen many times. V gene TRBV15 combines with J gene TRBJ2-7, with D possibly being TRBD2 (5 bases). The V and J ends lost 8 bases and 5 bases respectively, with 13 bases between them. The CDR3 consists of 12 residues. Germline V gene data show CDR1 as LNHNV and CDR2 as YYDKDF (reference sequence). The CDR3 loop reads CATGEGVDEQYF. The CDR3 DNA reads as TGTGCCACCGGAGAGGGTGTAGACGAGCAGTACTTC.

This clonotype has more than one count but fewer than ten. The chain carries TRBV7-6 and TRBJ2-1; no clear D gene. With 1 base removed from V and 4 bases from J, the gap between germline ends came to 8 bases. CDR1 is SGHVS and CDR2 is FNYEAQ in the germline V gene. The CDR3 spans 14 residues. This CDR3 is CASSLVSQYNEQFF. DNA of the CDR3: TGTGCCAGCAGCTTAGTTTCGCAGTACAATGAGCAGTTCTTC.